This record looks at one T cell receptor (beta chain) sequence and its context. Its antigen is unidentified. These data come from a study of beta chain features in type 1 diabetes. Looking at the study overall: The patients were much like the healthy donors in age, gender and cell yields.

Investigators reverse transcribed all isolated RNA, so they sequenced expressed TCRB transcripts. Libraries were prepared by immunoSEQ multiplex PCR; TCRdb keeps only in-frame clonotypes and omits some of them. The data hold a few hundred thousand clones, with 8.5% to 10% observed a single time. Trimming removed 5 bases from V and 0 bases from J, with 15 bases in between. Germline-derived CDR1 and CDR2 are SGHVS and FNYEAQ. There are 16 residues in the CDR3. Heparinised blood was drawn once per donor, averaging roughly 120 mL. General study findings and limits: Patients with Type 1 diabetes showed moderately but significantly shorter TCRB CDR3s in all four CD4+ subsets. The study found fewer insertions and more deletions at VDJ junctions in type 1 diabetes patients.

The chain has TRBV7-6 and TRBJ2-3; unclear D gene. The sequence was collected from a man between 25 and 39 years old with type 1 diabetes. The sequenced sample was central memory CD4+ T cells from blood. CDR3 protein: CASSRGWGASTDTQYF. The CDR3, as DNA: TGTGCCAGCAGCCGAGGTTGGGGTGCTAGCACAGATACGCAGTATTTT.